Presented here are 19 T cell receptor beta chains from one specimen sequenced in a study of CD8 T cells in Susac syndrome. Reverse transcription of about 0.45 to 1 ug RNA was performed with random hexamers. TCRdb called the immunoSEQ multiplex PCR reads again in MiXCR, with one record for every CDR3 protein. The sample has under 200,000 distinct CDR3 sequences, 90% to 97% seen once. Sequencing was performed on CD4+ T cells from PBMCs. The receptors were gathered from a human donor with Susac syndrome.

V and J are TRBV9 and TRBJ2-7; TRBD1 agrees at 7 bases. This CDR3 has 13 amino acids. Per the germline V gene, CDR1 is SGDLS and CDR2 is YYNGEE. V shed 4 bases and J 3 bases; nucleotides not matched to a gene: 4. CDR3 DNA: TGTGCCAGCAGCCCGGACAGGCGCTACGAGCAGTACTTC. Its translation: CASSPDRRYEQYF. Using reference TRBV9 and TRBJ2-7 for the parts outside the CDR3, the full variable domain is DSGVTQTPKHLITATGQRVTLRCSPRSGDLSVYWYQQSLDQGLQFLIQYYNGEERAKGNILERFSAQQFPDLHSELNLSSLELGDSALYFCASSPDRRYEQYFGPGTRLTVT.

The chain couples TRBV30 to TRBJ1-2, with D possibly being TRBD1 (5 bases). The CDR3 is 14 amino acids. Germline loops: CDR1 GTSNPN, CDR2 SVGIG (reference sequence). V was shortened by 3 bases and J by 6 bases, with 17 bases between the two germline ends. The CDR3 DNA reads TGTGCCTGGAGCCCCGATGGGACGAGAAATGGCTACACCTTC. This gives the protein CAWSPDGTRNGYTF.

The chain has TRBV19 and TRBJ2-7; D remains unclear. V was pared by 1 base and J by 1 base, with 5 bases between. Germline lookup yields CDR1 LNHDA and CDR2 SQIVND (reference sequence). The CDR3 has 13 amino acids. This CDR3 is CASSIGPSYEQYF. The CDR3, as DNA: TGTGCCAGTAGTATAGGACCTTCCTACGAGCAGTACTTC.

This rearrangement joins TRBV30 to TRBJ2-7; D is perhaps TRBD2 (5 bases). V was pared by 5 bases and J by 11 bases, with 16 bases between. Germline V gives CDR1 GTSNPN, CDR2 SVGIG (reference sequence). The length of the CDR3 is 11 residues. Written as DNA, the CDR3 is TGTGCCTGGTCGCACGCCGGGGATAAGTACTTC. Amino acid sequence: CAWSHAGDKYF.

The V call is TRBV24-1, the J call TRBJ2-5; 9 positions agree with TRBD1. The germline gives CDR1 KGHDR, CDR2 SFDVKD. CDR3 size: 12 residues. After removal of 7 bases from V and 5 bases from J, the junction contained 1 base not matched to a gene. CDR3 sequence reads: CATRGQGETQYF. CDR3 in DNA: TGTGCCACCAGGGGACAGGGCGAGACCCAGTACTTC.

There are a few counts of this clonotype. The chain carries TRBV12-3 or TRBV12-4 and TRBJ2-3, with 12 bases aligning to TRBD2. J was trimmed by 8 bases and V by 6 bases; bases with no gene match: 3. CDR3 length: 13 amino acids. The CDR3 is CASSSGLAGTQYF. In nucleotides, the CDR3 is TGTGCCAGCAGCTCGGGACTAGCGGGTACGCAGTATTTT.

V and J are TRBV20-1 and TRBJ2-3; D perhaps matches TRBD2 (6 bases). In germline, CDR1 is DFQATT, CDR2 SNEGSKA (reference sequence). CDR3 length: 15 amino acids. Trimming took 6 bases from V and 0 from J, leaving 16 bases between them. CDR3 DNA sequence: TGCAGTGCGAGGCCCGGGGGATTTAGCACAGATACGCAGTATTTT. Its protein product is CSARPGGFSTDTQYF.

The chain employs TRBV7-8 and TRBJ2-5, with D possibly TRBD2 on 6 matching bases. Between the trimmed V and J ends, which lost 1 base and 1 base, there was a span of 7 bases. Germline lookup yields CDR1 SGHVS and CDR2 FQNEAQ. The CDR3 sequence is 14 residues long. The CDR3 DNA sequence: TGTGCCAGCAGCTTAGGGGGGGTCCAAGAGACCCAGTACTTC. It codes for CASSLGGVQETQYF.

The chain employs TRBV3-1 and TRBJ1-2; D uncertain. Germline V gene lookup returns CDR1 LGHDT and CDR2 YNNKEL (reference sequence). This CDR3 has 19 residues. Deletions cut 6 bases from V and 1 base from J, with 27 bases between. The CDR3, as DNA: TGTGCCAGCAGTCCTCACGTCGCGGGTAGGCCCGTCCTTAACTATGGCTACACCTTC. Protein sequence: CASSPHVAGRPVLNYGYTF.

The J gene is TRBJ2-5, the V gene TRBV25-1; a weak D match, TRBD1 (5 bases). There are 16 residues in the CDR3. Germline V gene sequence: CDR1 MGHDK, CDR2 SYGVNS. Deletions cut 8 bases from V and 2 bases from J, with 21 bases between. CDR3 DNA: TGTGCCAGCCGTCCTACAGGCCGGCCGCCTCAAGAGACCCAGTACTTC. Encoded protein: CASRPTGRPPQETQYF.

The chain joins TRBV2 to TRBJ2-1; 8 bases are shared with TRBD2. V lost 2 bases to trimming and J lost 3 bases; unmatched junction nucleotides: 3. There are 15 residues in the CDR3. Looked up from germline, CDR1 is SNHLY and CDR2 is FYNNEI. Here the CDR3 DNA reads TGTGCCAGCAGTGAAAGCGGGGGCTTCTACAATGAGCAGTTCTTC. Protein sequence: CASSESGGFYNEQFF.

The chain is built from TRBV7-2 and TRBJ2-1; either TRBD1 or TRBD2 may fit D (6 bases each). V gave up 5 bases and J gave up 1 base, with 15 bases separating them. CDR1 and CDR2 from the germline V gene are SGHTA and FQGNSA. This CDR3 is built from 16 residues. CDR3 residues: CASSLTGGLSYNEQFF. CDR3 in DNA: TGTGCCAGCAGCCTGACAGGAGGACTATCCTACAATGAGCAGTTCTTC.

The CDR3 region is CSAEGQGGYGYTF. The CDR3, as DNA: TGCAGCGCCGAAGGGCAGGGAGGCTATGGCTACACCTTC. The chain combines TRBV29-1 with TRBJ1-2; tentative D call: TRBD1 (5 bases). The CDR3 is 13 amino acids. CDR1 is SQVTM, CDR2 ANQGSEA, per germline. The V end was cut by 7 bases, the J end by 4 bases, with 16 bases between.

The chain recombines TRBV7-2 with TRBJ1-2; 8 nucleotides agree with TRBD1. The CDR3 contains 14 residues. V was pared by 1 base and J by 4 bases, with 2 bases of the junction left unmatched. Germline CDR1 and CDR2: SGHTA and FQGNSA. The CDR3 is CASSLVRGPYGYTF. The CDR3 nucleotides read TGTGCCAGCAGCTTAGTCAGGGGGCCCTATGGCTACACCTTC.

This chain links TRBV7-9 with TRBJ1-2; D is unresolved. Germline V lookup: CDR1 SEHNR, CDR2 FQNEAQ (reference sequence). Trimming shortened V by 4 bases and J by 5 bases, and 14 bases separated the two germline ends. This CDR3 has 14 residues. The CDR3 DNA reads as TGTGCCAGCAGCTCCTTAACGGCGGGGTATGGCTACACCTTC. It codes for CASSSLTAGYGYTF.

This sequence joins TRBV4-3 and TRBJ2-5, with D hard to call. Germline CDR1 LGHNA, CDR2 YSLEER. The CDR3 length is 14 residues. V was cut by 0 bases and J by 5 bases, with 10 bases left in between. The CDR3 nucleotides read TGCGCCAGCAGCCAAGATCTGGTGGGGGAGACCCAGTACTTC. This codes for CASSQDLVGETQYF.

V usage is TRBV30 and J usage is TRBJ2-1; weak D call: TRBD2 (5 bases). V shed 5 bases and J shed 5 bases, with 10 bases lying between them. Germline CDR1 GTSNPN, CDR2 SVGIG (reference sequence). The CDR3 is 12 amino acids. CDR3 nucleotide sequence: TGTGCCTGGGACGGGGTTAACAATGAGCAGTTCTTC. Protein sequence: CAWDGVNNEQFF.

The CDR3, as DNA: TGCAGCGTTGGCGTGGTAGGGGGCAATCAGCCCCAGCATTTT. Translation: CSVGVVGGNQPQHF. This chain uses TRBV29-1 with TRBJ1-5; D possibly corresponds to TRBD1 (5 bases). Per the germline V gene, CDR1 is SQVTM and CDR2 is ANQGSEA. The CDR3 covers 14 residues. Trimming took off 4 bases at V and 2 bases at J, with 12 bases between the two ends.

This rearrangement joins TRBV12-3 or TRBV12-4 to TRBJ1-1; D remains ambiguous. V was cut by 2 bases and J by 1 base, with 11 bases left in between. The CDR3 consists of 15 residues. Written as DNA, the CDR3 is TGTGCCAGCAGTTTACGTCCGGGTCGGAACACTGAAGCTTTCTTT. Protein product: CASSLRPGRNTEAFF.